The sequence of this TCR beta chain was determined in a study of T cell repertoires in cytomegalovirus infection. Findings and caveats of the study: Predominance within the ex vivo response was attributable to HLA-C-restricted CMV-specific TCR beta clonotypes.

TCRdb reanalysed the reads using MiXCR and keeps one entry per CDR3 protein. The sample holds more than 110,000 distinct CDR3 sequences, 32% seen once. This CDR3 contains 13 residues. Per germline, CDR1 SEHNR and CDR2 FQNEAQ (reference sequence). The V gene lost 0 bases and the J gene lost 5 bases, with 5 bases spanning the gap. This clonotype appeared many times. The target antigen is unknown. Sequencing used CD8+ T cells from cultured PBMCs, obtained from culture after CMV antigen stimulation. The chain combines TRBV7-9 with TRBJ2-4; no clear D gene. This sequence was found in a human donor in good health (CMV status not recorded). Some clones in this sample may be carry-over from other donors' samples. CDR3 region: CASSLAPENIQYF. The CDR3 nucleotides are TGTGCCAGCAGCTTAGCTCCGGAAAACATTCAGTACTTC.